This TCR beta chain appears in the sequencing data of a study of T cell changes during pregnancy in multiple sclerosis. CDR3 length equals 15 residues. Unmatched junction bases numbered 3, after V lost 3 bases and J lost 6 bases. CDR1 and CDR2 from the germline V gene are MGHRA and YSYEKL. The method was immunoSEQ multiplex PCR; TCRdb's version includes in-frame clones alone and lacks a portion of them. The top ten clones hold about 2.3% of a sample with tens of thousands of clones, around 93% of them seen once. The clonotype comes from a female donor with multiple sclerosis, enrolled in a pregnancy study. This chain links TRBV4-1 with TRBJ2-5; TRBD2 agrees at 14 bases. The starting material was peripheral blood, obtained in the third trimester of pregnancy. CDR3 sequence reads: CASSQTSGGAKTQYF. CDR3 DNA: TGCGCCAGCAGCCAGACTAGCGGGGGGGCGAAGACCCAGTACTTC.